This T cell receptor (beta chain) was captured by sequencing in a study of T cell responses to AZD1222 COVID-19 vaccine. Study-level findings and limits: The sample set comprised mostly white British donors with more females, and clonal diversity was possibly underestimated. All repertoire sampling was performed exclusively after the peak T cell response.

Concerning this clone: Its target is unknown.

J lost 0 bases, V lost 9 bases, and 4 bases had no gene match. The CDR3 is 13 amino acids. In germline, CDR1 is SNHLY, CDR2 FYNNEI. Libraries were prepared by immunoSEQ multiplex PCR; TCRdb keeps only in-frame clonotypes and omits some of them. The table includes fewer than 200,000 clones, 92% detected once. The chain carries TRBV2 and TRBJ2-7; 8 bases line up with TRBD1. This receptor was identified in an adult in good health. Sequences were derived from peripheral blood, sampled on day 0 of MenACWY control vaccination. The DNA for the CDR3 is TGTGCCAGAGGGACAGGCCCCTCCTACGAGCAGTACTTC. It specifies CARGTGPSYEQYF.